This TCR beta chain was sequenced during a study of shared clonotypes between healthy human individuals. Study summary: Each donor contributed plates that comprised three CD4 naive, three CD4 memory, two CD8 naive and one CD8 memory.

Looked up from germline, CDR1 is MNHNS and CDR2 is SASEGT. The CDR3 runs to 14 residues. V dropped 8 bases and J dropped 4; count of bases not matched to a gene: 7. The sorted-subset replicate PCRs were given about 210 ng DNA, which is roughly 30,000 T cell genomes. Sequencing was performed with immunoSEQ multiplex PCR; in TCRdb, only in-frame clones are kept and a portion is missing. The table lists about 680,000 clones, 92% of them singletons. A note on this clone: What it recognizes is unknown.

Study findings and constraints: Only blood underwent sampling, and tissue repertoires likely differ. Sharing of clonotypes among donors was expected to vary with sequencing depth.

CD45RO-negative, CCR7-positively selected cells formed the naive CD8 fraction, excluding terminally differentiated effector memory CD45RA+ cells. The specimen was naive CD8+ T cells sorted from blood. The receptor was isolated from a man aged 25 to 40 in good health. The V and J genes are TRBV6-1 and TRBJ2-1, with TRBD2 matching over 8 bases. CDR3 nucleotides: TGTGCCAGCGCCCCGGGGGGGGCTTACAATGAGCAGTTCTTC. Its protein product is CASAPGGAYNEQFF.